The 10 T cell receptor beta chains reported below all come from one sample, sequenced in a study of identical twins. TCRdb recomputed calls from the 5' RACE reads with MiXCR, one row per CDR3 protein. The sample has around 250,000 distinct CDR3 sequences; about an eighth are singletons. The same specimen was also included in a second study, on yellow fever vaccine responses in identical twins.

What was sequenced was memory (CD45RO+) T cells sorted from blood. Receptors were obtained from a woman between 18 and 29 years old in good health.

This clonotype was seen repeatedly, ten times or more. V gene TRBV5-6 combines with J gene TRBJ1-2; D call uncertain. Germline V gene sequence: CDR1 SGHDT, CDR2 YYEEEE. The CDR3 consists of 10 residues. Trimming stripped 5 bases from V and 8 bases from J, with 7 bases between. CDR3 in amino acids: CASRPLGYTF. CDR3 coding DNA: TGTGCCAGCAGACCTTTAGGCTACACCTTC. The entire variable domain, with the rest obtained from reference TRBV5-6 and TRBJ1-2, is as follows: DAGVTQSPTHLIKTRGQQVTLRCSPKSGHDTVSWYQQALGQGPQFIFQYYEEEERQRGNFPDRFSGHQFPNYSSELNVNALLLGDSALYLCASRPLGYTFGSGTRLTVV.

The table lists this clonotype with a few counts. This chain links TRBV6-1 with TRBJ2-2; TRBD1 matches 8 bases. Germline V lookup: CDR1 MNHNS, CDR2 SASEGT. V was pared by 11 bases and J by 0 bases, with 2 bases of the junction left unmatched. CDR3 length: 13 amino acids. The DNA of the CDR3 is TGTGCCGGGGACAGGACGAACACCGGGGAGCTGTTTTTT. Protein: CAGDRTNTGELFF.

This clonotype showed up many times. The chain recombines TRBV29-1 with TRBJ1-3; no reliable D call. This CDR3 is built from 13 residues. Per the germline V gene, CDR1 is SQVTM and CDR2 is ANQGSEA. V was trimmed by 3 bases and J by 4 bases, leaving 10 bases between them. CDR3 sequence: CSVEDTNGNTIYF. In nucleotides, the CDR3 is TGCAGCGTTGAGGATACAAACGGAAACACCATATATTTT.

This chain uses TRBV6-2 or TRBV6-3 with TRBJ2-2; 8 bases match TRBD2. Germline V CDR1 and CDR2: MNHEY, SVGEGT. Trimming took 7 bases from V and 5 from J; bases not matched to a gene: 3. The CDR3 is 13 amino acids. CDR3 in amino acids: CASKREYTGELFF. The CDR3 DNA is TGTGCCAGCAAGCGGGAGTATACCGGGGAGCTGTTTTTT.

The rearrangement links TRBV9 to TRBJ2-2; TRBD2 is a possible D gene (7 bases). Germline V gives CDR1 SGDLS, CDR2 YYNGEE. The length of the CDR3 is 17 residues. Deletions cut 0 bases from V and 0 bases from J, with 12 bases between. As DNA, the CDR3 is TGTGCCAGCAGCGTAGAGGGGGGGCAGGCGAACACCGGGGAGCTGTTTTTT. Its translation: CASSVEGGQANTGELFF.

This clonotype has ten or more counts. The chain couples TRBV24-1 to TRBJ2-5, with a weak D call TRBD2 (5 bases). This CDR3 is 13 amino acids long. The germline V and J ends were trimmed by 6 bases and 4 bases, with 11 bases remaining between them. In germline, CDR1 is KGHDR, CDR2 SFDVKD. The CDR3 coding sequence is TGTGCCACCAGTTGGGGAGAGAGAGAGACCCAGTACTTC. The encoded protein is CATSWGERETQYF.

This clonotype showed up just a few times. This rearrangement joins TRBV28 to TRBJ2-7; D possibly matches TRBD1 or TRBD2 (5 bases each). CDR3 length equals 16 residues. Looked up from germline, CDR1 is MDHEN and CDR2 is SYDVKM. V was clipped by 5 bases and J by 8 bases, with 25 bases between them. CDR3 bases: TGTGCCAGCAGTCCCCGAGTGGAGGTTGGACACGGCCAGCAGTACTTC. It encodes CASSPRVEVGHGQQYF. The complete variable domain, with remaining parts taken from reference TRBV28 and TRBJ2-7, reads DVKVTQSSRYLVKRTGEKVFLECVQDMDHENMFWYRQDPGLGLRLIYFSYDVKMKEKGDIPEGYSVSREKKERFSLILESASTNQTSMYLCASSPRVEVGHGQQYFGPGTRLTVT.

This chain connects TRBV30 to TRBJ2-6; no clear D gene. The V end lost 0 bases, the J end lost 6 bases, and 6 bases lay between the germline ends. The CDR3 has 13 residues. Germline lookup yields CDR1 GTSNPN and CDR2 SVGIG (reference sequence). CDR3 DNA sequence: TGTGCCTGGAGTGTAGGAGCGGCCAACGTCCTGACTTTC. Translated: CAWSVGAANVLTF.

This clonotype was counted between two and nine times. The chain employs TRBV20-1 and TRBJ1-1; D perhaps matches TRBD1 (6 bases). Germline lookup yields CDR1 DFQATT and CDR2 SNEGSKA (reference sequence). The CDR3 consists of 14 residues. Trimming pared 1 base from V and 1 base from J, leaving 10 bases between. This CDR3 is CSARGPQGNTEAFF. The CDR3 DNA reads as TGCAGTGCTAGAGGCCCACAGGGGAACACTGAAGCTTTCTTT.

The J gene is TRBJ1-5, the V gene TRBV11-2; 9 bases fit TRBD1. V lost 5 bases, J lost 8 bases, and 10 bases stayed unmatched. This CDR3 comprises 15 residues. Germline CDR1 and CDR2: SGHAT and FQNNGV. As DNA, the CDR3 is TGTGCCAGCAGCCCAAGGGCGGACAGGGGTAAGCCCCAGCATTTT. This encodes CASSPRADRGKPQHF.